These 21 T cell receptor beta chains share one sample of origin, sequenced in a study of PD-L1 blockade in urothelial cancer (TCRdb year 2017). Interpreted using the paper, the time point label stands for: peripheral blood 6 weeks after treatment start. Libraries were built with the immunoSEQ multiplex PCR assay. TCRdb took over this immuneACCESS table, retaining in-frame rearrangements with V and J assigned. Such tables are incomplete; in checked studies, under half of the missing clones stem from an unresolved V gene, and the remainder is unexplained. In all, the sample holds some 120,000 clones, and 80% to 90% of those were seen once. Around 1.7% of the sample rests with the top ten. The source material was PBMCs, sampled around atezolizumab (anti-PD-L1) treatment. The receptors derive from a man aged 55 to 69 with urothelial cancer.

V gene TRBV5-1 combines with J gene TRBJ2-7; D call uncertain. V was trimmed by 4 bases and J by 1 base, leaving 18 bases between them. The CDR3 runs 16 residues. Germline values: CDR1 SGHRS, CDR2 YFSETQ. The CDR3 bases are TGCGCCAGCAGCCCTACCTTGGAGTCCTTTTCCTACGAGCAGTACTTC. This sequence encodes CASSPTLESFSYEQYF.

The chain uses TRBV30 and TRBJ2-2; weak D call: TRBD1 (7 bases). In germline, CDR1 is GTSNPN, CDR2 SVGIG (reference sequence). The CDR3 is 15 residues long. The V end lost 2 bases, the J end lost 9 bases, and 19 bases lay between the germline ends. This CDR3 is CAWSPRGDRIRELFF. The DNA for the CDR3 is TGTGCCTGGAGTCCTAGGGGGGACAGAATAAGGGAGCTGTTTTTT.

The rearrangement joins TRBV2 to TRBJ2-7; 10 bases map to TRBD2. The CDR3 loop spans 15 amino acids. Germline lookup yields CDR1 SNHLY and CDR2 FYNNEI. The ends lost 6 bases at V and 2 bases at J; junction bases unmatched: 7. The CDR3 spells CASRSPSGGTYEQYF. CDR3 in DNA: TGTGCCAGCAGGTCCCCTAGCGGGGGAACCTACGAGCAGTACTTC. Supplemented by reference TRBV2 and TRBJ2-7, the full variable domain reads EPEVTQTPSHQVTQMGQEVILRCVPISNHLYFYWYRQILGQKVEFLVSFYNNEISEKSEIFDDQFSVERPDGSNFTLKIRSTKLEDSAMYFCASRSPSGGTYEQYFGPGTRLTVT.

The chain joins TRBV5-8 to TRBJ1-5; D may be TRBD1 (6 bases). CDR3 length: 15 residues. Trimming shortened V by 2 bases and J by 0 bases, and 9 bases separated the two germline ends. Germline assignment: CDR1 SGHTS and CDR2 YDEGEE. CDR3 nucleotide sequence: TGTGCCAGCAGCTTTACAGGGCTTAGCAATCAGCCCCAGCATTTT. Amino acid sequence: CASSFTGLSNQPQHF.

This chain uses TRBV4-3 with TRBJ2-3; D gene unclear. The germline V and J ends were trimmed by 0 bases and 4 bases, with 20 bases remaining between them. Germline lookup yields CDR1 LGHNA and CDR2 YSLEER. The CDR3 runs to 18 residues. The CDR3 is CASSQDLVRHGSADTQYF. CDR3 nucleotides: TGCGCCAGCAGCCAAGATTTAGTGAGACACGGATCGGCAGATACGCAGTATTTT.

The rearrangement uses TRBV6-6 and TRBJ1-5, with D perhaps matching TRBD1 (6 bases). From germline, CDR1 is MNHNY and CDR2 SVGAGI (reference sequence). The V and J ends lost 4 bases and 2 bases respectively, with 12 bases between them. The CDR3 is 15 residues long. CDR3 bases: TGTGCCAGCAGTTCGCCCCACAGGGGCAATCAGCCCCAGCATTTT. It is translated as CASSSPHRGNQPQHF.

The gene calls are TRBV28 and TRBJ1-3; unclear D gene. There are 16 residues in the CDR3. The V end was cut by 5 bases, the J end by 4 bases, with 18 bases between. The V gene's germline CDR1 is MDHEN and CDR2 SYDVKM. CDR3 protein: CASSGMRETSGNTIYF. Here the CDR3 DNA reads TGTGCCAGCAGTGGCATGAGGGAAACTTCCGGAAACACCATATATTTT.

The V gene is TRBV29-1, the J gene TRBJ1-2, with D tentatively TRBD1 (6 bases). Germline-derived CDR1 and CDR2 are SQVTM and ANQGSEA. The V and J ends lost 6 bases and 3 bases respectively, with 11 bases between them. CDR3 length: 12 residues. The CDR3 nucleotides are TGCAGCGTCGAACAGGGTGACTATGGCTACACCTTC. As protein: CSVEQGDYGYTF.

The chain combines TRBV12-2 with TRBJ1-4; TRBD1, the table's D call, lacks a check against the DNA. TRBV12-2 is an annotated pseudogene. This CDR3 has 13 amino acids. The CDR3 spells CASRLGTGQELFF. CDR3 coding DNA: TGTGCAAGTCGCTTAGGGACAGGGCAGGAACTGTTTTTT.

The V and J genes are TRBV12-5 and TRBJ1-1; D gene ambiguous. The germline V gene encodes CDR1 LGHNT and CDR2 FRNRAP. The CDR3 has 15 amino acids. Trimming removed 6 bases at V and 4 bases at J, with 18 bases between. Here the CDR3 DNA reads TGTGCTAGTGGAGAGAAGGCAGGCGTTGGCACTGAAGCTTTCTTT. This codes for CASGEKAGVGTEAFF.

This chain uses TRBV12-2 with TRBJ2-7; the DNA was not used to check the table's D call, TRBD2. TRBV12-2 is reported as a pseudogene. This CDR3 is built from 13 residues. CDR3 coding DNA: TGTGCACATGGGCCTAGCGGTTCCTACGAGCAGTACTTC. Amino acids: CAHGPSGSYEQYF.

This clone was picked up one time. The chain couples TRBV11-3 to TRBJ2-6, with D possibly being TRBD2 (5 bases). Trimming stripped 8 bases from V and 3 bases from J, with 5 bases between. Per germline, CDR1 SGHNT and CDR2 YENEEA. The length of the CDR3 is 12 residues. The CDR3 is CASRGGANVLTF. The CDR3 DNA sequence: TGTGCCAGCCGGGGTGGGGCCAACGTCCTGACTTTC.

The rearrangement links TRBV7-9 to TRBJ2-1; TRBD2 agrees at 10 bases. Germline assignment: CDR1 SEHNR and CDR2 FQNEAQ (reference sequence). CDR3 size: 15 residues. V gave up 8 bases and J gave up 3 bases; unmatched junction bases: 7. The CDR3 sequence is CASDTLAGVYNEQFF. CDR3 nucleotide sequence: TGTGCCAGCGACACGCTAGCGGGAGTCTACAATGAGCAGTTCTTC.

The V call is TRBV25-1, the J call TRBJ2-3; TRBD2 matches 7 bases. Per germline, CDR1 MGHDK and CDR2 SYGVNS. The CDR3 covers 11 residues. V lost 5 bases, J lost 12 bases, and 5 bases stayed unmatched. CDR3 sequence: CASSKGGAQYF. CDR3 in DNA: TGTGCCAGCAGTAAGGGAGGGGCCCAGTATTTT.

The V gene is TRBV9, the J gene TRBJ2-1; tentative D call: TRBD2 (7 bases). Trimming stripped 3 bases from V and 3 bases from J, with 13 bases between. The CDR3 extends over 15 amino acids. Germline V lookup: CDR1 SGDLS, CDR2 YYNGEE. The CDR3 protein is CASSEGGLFYNEQFF. In DNA, the CDR3 is TGTGCCAGCAGCGAAGGGGGACTATTCTACAATGAGCAGTTCTTC. Drawing the rest from reference TRBV9 and TRBJ2-1, the complete variable domain is DSGVTQTPKHLITATGQRVTLRCSPRSGDLSVYWYQQSLDQGLQFLIQYYNGEERAKGNILERFSAQQFPDLHSELNLSSLELGDSALYFCASSEGGLFYNEQFFGPGTRLTVL.

The gene calls are TRBV7-2 and TRBJ1-4; 9 nucleotides align to TRBD1. CDR3 length: 17 residues. From germline, CDR1 is SGHTA and CDR2 FQGNSA. J was trimmed by 3 bases and V by 5 bases; bases with no gene match: 10. CDR3 protein: CASSPQPTGGANEKLFF. The CDR3, as DNA: TGTGCCAGCAGCCCCCAGCCGACAGGGGGGGCTAATGAAAAACTGTTTTTT.

The J gene is TRBJ2-1, the V gene TRBV9; 11 bases align to TRBD2. CDR1 is SGDLS, CDR2 YYNGEE, per germline. Trimming cost V 2 bases and J 9 bases; bases outside gene matches: 4. This CDR3 comprises 14 residues. The CDR3: CASSVSGGVGEQFF. CDR3 in DNA: TGTGCCAGCAGCGTTAGCGGGGGGGTAGGTGAGCAGTTCTTC.

V is TRBV19 and J is TRBJ1-1; D gene unclear. Trimming stripped 1 base from V and 0 bases from J, with 9 bases between. The CDR3 runs 15 residues. Germline-derived CDR1 and CDR2 are LNHDA and SQIVND (reference sequence). CDR3 region: CASSIGVRVNTEAFF. DNA of the CDR3: TGTGCCAGTAGTATAGGGGTGAGGGTGAACACTGAAGCTTTCTTT.

This clone was detected once. The rearrangement links TRBV7-3 to TRBJ2-7, with 8 nucleotides matching TRBD1. The germline CDR1 and CDR2 sequences are SGHTA and FQGTGA. The CDR3 consists of 15 residues. The V segment lost 2 bases and the J segment 2 bases; nucleotides outside the gene matches: 5. Written as DNA, the CDR3 is TGTGCCAGCAGCTTAGAGACAGGGGCCCCCTACGAGCAGTACTTC. Translation gives CASSLETGAPYEQYF.

CDR3 protein: CASRRTGLSEQYF. The CDR3 nucleotides are TGCGCCAGCAGGCGGACAGGGCTGAGCGAGCAGTACTTC. This chain joins TRBV5-1 and TRBJ2-7; 8 bases line up with TRBD1. Trimming cost V 5 bases and J 6 bases; bases outside gene matches: 7. The V gene's germline CDR1 is SGHRS and CDR2 YFSETQ. The CDR3 is 13 amino acids.

This clone was seen only a few times. This chain links TRBV2 with TRBJ1-1; 7 positions match TRBD1. Germline-derived CDR1 and CDR2 are SNHLY and FYNNEI. With 6 bases clipped from V and 3 bases from J, the junction kept 7 bases outside the gene matches. This CDR3 spans 14 amino acids. The chain's CDR3 is CASRPTGEYTEAFF. The CDR3, as DNA: TGTGCCAGCAGACCAACAGGGGAGTACACTGAAGCTTTCTTT.